Below are 4 T cell receptor beta chains sequenced from a single sample in a study of blood T cell repertoires in COVID-19. The data were produced by immunoSEQ multiplex PCR, yet TCRdb's version contains in-frame clones alone and is incomplete. The table records 130,000 or so clones, around 78% of them present only once. Material: peripheral blood. The receptor source for this set is a human donor in a cohort sampled during active COVID-19.

The chain uses TRBV5-1 and TRBJ2-5; 7 nucleotides match TRBD1. The CDR3 sequence is 14 residues long. In germline, CDR1 is SGHRS, CDR2 YFSETQ. The junction had 4 bases not matched to a gene; V was cut back by 0 bases and J by 5 bases. The CDR3 sequence is CASSLEGARETQYF. The CDR3 DNA reads TGCGCCAGCAGCTTGGAGGGGGCGCGGGAGACCCAGTACTTC.

This clone was counted a few times. The gene calls are TRBV11-2 and TRBJ2-1, with D possibly being TRBD1 (6 bases). V lost 3 bases and J lost 9, with 12 bases in between. Germline lookup yields CDR1 SGHAT and CDR2 FQNNGV. This CDR3 spans 13 amino acids. The chain's CDR3 is CASSFGQGSEQFF. The CDR3 DNA follows: TGTGCCAGCAGCTTCGGGCAGGGGAGTGAGCAGTTCTTC. The whole variable domain, remainder taken from reference TRBV11-2 and TRBJ2-1, is EAGVAQSPRYKIIEKRQSVAFWCNPISGHATLYWYQQILGQGPKLLIQFQNNGVVDDSQLPKDRFSAERLKGVDSTLKIQPAKLEDSAVYLCASSFGQGSEQFFGPGTRLTVL.

The chain recombines TRBV11-3 with TRBJ2-7, with D possibly being TRBD1 (5 bases). Germline V gene lookup returns CDR1 SGHNT and CDR2 YENEEA. The CDR3 contains 15 residues. V gave up 2 bases and J gave up 3 bases, with 14 bases separating them. CDR3 residues: CASSLRKGNRYEQYF. CDR3 DNA: TGTGCCAGCAGCTTAAGAAAGGGGAACCGCTACGAGCAGTACTTC.

V gene TRBV5-1 combines with J gene TRBJ1-2; D is unclear. Germline CDR1 reads SGHRS; CDR2 reads YFSETQ. The CDR3 length is 13 residues. Trimming removed 4 bases at V and 2 bases at J, with 9 bases between. Here the CDR3 reads CASSHPANYGYTF. The CDR3 nucleotides read TGCGCCAGCAGCCACCCAGCGAACTATGGCTACACCTTC.